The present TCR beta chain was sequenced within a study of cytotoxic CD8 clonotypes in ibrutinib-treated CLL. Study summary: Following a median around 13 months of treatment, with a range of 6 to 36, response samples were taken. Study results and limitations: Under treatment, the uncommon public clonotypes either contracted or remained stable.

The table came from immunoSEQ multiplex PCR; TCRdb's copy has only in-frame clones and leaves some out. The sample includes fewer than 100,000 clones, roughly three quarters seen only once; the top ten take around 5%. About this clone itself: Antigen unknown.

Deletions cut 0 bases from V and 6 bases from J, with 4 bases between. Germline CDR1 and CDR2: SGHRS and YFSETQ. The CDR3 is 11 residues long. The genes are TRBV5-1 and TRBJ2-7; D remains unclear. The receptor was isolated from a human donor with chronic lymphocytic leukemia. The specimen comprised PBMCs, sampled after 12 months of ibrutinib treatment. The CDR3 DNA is TGCGCCAGCAGCTTGGGGGGCGAGCAGTACTTC. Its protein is CASSLGGEQYF.